A single T cell receptor (beta chain) is shown here with its context. This CDR3 contains 16 residues. CDR1 KGHSH and CDR2 LQKENI come from the germline V gene. V was clipped by 7 bases and J by 5 bases; unmatched bases: 13. Next came a second PCR, run for roughly 6 to 11 cycles, which used a sample-barcoded 5' primer along with a J-beta primer mix. MiXCR, run by TCRdb on the 5' RACE reads, gives a single entry per CDR3 protein. Of about 780,000 distinct CDR3 sequences listed, about 26% are singletons. This sample is part of a study of blood T cells in healthy people across ages. These data were also reused for a study on T cells of mothers and their children.

The receptor comes from a boy aged 5-17 years in good health. The specimen was blood. This chain connects TRBV18 to TRBJ2-1; 8 nucleotides match TRBD2. CDR3: CASFTTEAGVHNEQFF. The CDR3 nucleotides are TGTGCCAGCTTCACCACCGAAGCGGGAGTCCACAATGAGCAGTTCTTC.